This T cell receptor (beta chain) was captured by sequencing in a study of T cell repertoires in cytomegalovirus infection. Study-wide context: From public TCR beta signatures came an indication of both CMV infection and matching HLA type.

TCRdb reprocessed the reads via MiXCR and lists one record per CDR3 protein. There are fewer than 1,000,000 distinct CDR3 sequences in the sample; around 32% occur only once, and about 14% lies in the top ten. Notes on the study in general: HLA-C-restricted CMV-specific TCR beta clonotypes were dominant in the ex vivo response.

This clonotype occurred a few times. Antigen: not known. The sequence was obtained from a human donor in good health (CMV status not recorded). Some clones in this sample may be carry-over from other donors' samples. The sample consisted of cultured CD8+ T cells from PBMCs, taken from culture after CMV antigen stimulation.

This chain's CDR3 is CASTTQRQGAKNNEAFF. In DNA form, the CDR3 reads TGTGCCAGCACAACACAAAGACAGGGGGCGAAAAATAATGAAGCTTTCTTT. The chain recombines TRBV28 with TRBJ1-1; 10 bases are a match to TRBD1. The junction had 18 bases not matched to a gene; V was cut back by 7 bases and J by 7 bases. Looked up from germline, CDR1 is MDHEN and CDR2 is SYDVKM. The CDR3 extends over 17 amino acids.